This entry lists 14 T cell receptor beta chains sequenced from one sample in a study of T cell responses to AZD1222 COVID-19 vaccine. Produced via immunoSEQ multiplex PCR; TCRdb's table is partial and in-frame only. Of about 190,000 clones listed, roughly 88% are singletons. Material: peripheral blood, obtained on day 0 of AZD1222 vaccination. The receptors shown here come from an adult in good health.

This rearrangement joins TRBV2 to TRBJ2-2; 7 nucleotides agree with TRBD2. The CDR3 loop spans 16 amino acids. Germline loops: CDR1 SNHLY, CDR2 FYNNEI. V was clipped by 5 bases and J by 4 bases; unmatched bases: 10. The CDR3 DNA follows: TGTGCCAGCAGTCCCCCTGGCGGGGGAACCACCGGGGAGCTGTTTTTT. Amino acids: CASSPPGGGTTGELFF. The variable domain in full, completed from reference TRBV2 and TRBJ2-2, reads EPEVTQTPSHQVTQMGQEVILRCVPISNHLYFYWYRQILGQKVEFLVSFYNNEISEKSEIFDDQFSVERPDGSNFTLKIRSTKLEDSAMYFCASSPPGGGTTGELFFGEGSRLTVL.

The chain couples TRBV7-3 to TRBJ2-7; D is unresolved. This CDR3 is 14 amino acids long. V was shortened by 1 base and J by 0 bases, with 7 bases between the two germline ends. The germline V gene has CDR1 SGHTA and CDR2 FQGTGA. CDR3 residues: CASSLSPSSYEQYF. The CDR3 DNA follows: TGTGCCAGCAGCTTAAGTCCAAGCTCCTACGAGCAGTACTTC.

The gene calls are TRBV6-2 or TRBV6-3 and TRBJ1-5; 9 positions agree with TRBD1. The junction had 8 bases not matched to a gene; V was cut back by 4 bases and J by 1 base. CDR1 is MNHEY and CDR2 is SVGEGT in the germline V gene. The CDR3 totals 17 residues. CDR3 in amino acids: CASSLTPGTGSNQPQHF. DNA of the CDR3: TGTGCCAGCAGTTTAACCCCCGGGACAGGGAGCAATCAGCCCCAGCATTTT.

J is TRBJ2-2 and V is TRBV6-2 or TRBV6-3; possible D gene TRBD1, 6 bases. This CDR3 comprises 14 residues. The germline V gene has CDR1 MNHEY and CDR2 SVGEGT. The ends were cut back, 2 bases at V and 7 bases at J, with 11 bases in the middle. CDR3 in amino acids: CASSYNEGVGELFF. The DNA for the CDR3 is TGTGCCAGCAGTTACAACGAGGGGGTCGGGGAGCTGTTTTTT.

This chain uses TRBV18 with TRBJ1-2, with 7 bases fitting TRBD1. The CDR3 is 14 residues long. The germline gives CDR1 KGHSH, CDR2 LQKENI. The junction had 8 bases not matched to a gene; V was cut back by 5 bases and J by 5 bases. CDR3 loop: CASSSQGRGYGYTF. CDR3 DNA sequence: TGTGCCAGCTCATCACAGGGGAGAGGGTATGGCTACACCTTC.

A word on this clone: The same CDR3 arises from other DNA sequences in this sample as well. The chain employs TRBV5-1 and TRBJ1-6, with a possible D match to TRBD1 (6 bases). Germline loops: CDR1 SGHRS, CDR2 YFSETQ. V shed 0 bases and J shed 10 bases, with 8 bases lying between them. The CDR3 consists of 13 residues. CDR3 protein: CASSLGGGSPLHF. CDR3 sequence (DNA): TGCGCCAGCAGCTTGGGGGGGGGCTCACCCCTCCACTTT.

V usage is TRBV27 and J usage is TRBJ1-6; 8 bases line up with TRBD1. Unmatched junction bases numbered 7, after V lost 2 bases and J lost 7 bases. Germline V gene data show CDR1 as MNHEY and CDR2 as SMNVEV (reference sequence). This CDR3 has 16 amino acids. The CDR3 DNA is TGTGCCAGCAGTTTAAGCGGACAGGGAGTAAATTCACCCCTCCACTTT. Translating gives CASSLSGQGVNSPLHF.

V and J are TRBV5-1 and TRBJ2-1; D gene ambiguous. V was clipped by 2 bases and J by 5 bases, with 20 bases between them. Looked up from germline, CDR1 is SGHRS and CDR2 is YFSETQ. The CDR3 extends over 17 amino acids. CDR3 sequence: CASSFHDAAQPNNEQFF. In DNA, the CDR3 is TGCGCCAGCAGCTTTCACGACGCAGCTCAACCCAACAATGAGCAGTTCTTC. The whole variable domain, filled in from reference TRBV5-1 and TRBJ2-1, reads KAGVTQTPRYLIKTRGQQVTLSCSPISGHRSVSWYQQTPGQGLQFLFEYFSETQRNKGNFPGRFSGRQFSNSRSEMNVSTLELGDSALYLCASSFHDAAQPNNEQFFGPGTRLTVL.

The chain uses TRBV11-2 and TRBJ2-1, with 8 bases that match TRBD2. This CDR3 contains 17 residues. The junction had 11 bases not matched to a gene; V was cut back by 5 bases and J by 2 bases. Germline lookup yields CDR1 SGHAT and CDR2 FQNNGV. The chain's CDR3 is CASSPHIAGRAYNEQFF. The DNA for the CDR3 is TGTGCCAGCAGCCCACACATAGCGGGAAGGGCCTACAATGAGCAGTTCTTC.

This clone was seen only a few times. The chain uses TRBV6-4 and TRBJ2-2; TRBD2 might be the D (5 bases). The CDR3 contains 15 residues. Looked up from germline, CDR1 is MRHNA and CDR2 is SNTAGT. V was clipped by 5 bases and J by 7 bases, with 17 bases between them. In DNA form, the CDR3 reads TGTGCCAGCAGTTCGGACTCAGTCTCGGGCGGGGAGCTGTTTTTT. It yields the protein CASSSDSVSGGELFF.

In its sample, this clone was seen once. This chain uses TRBV19 with TRBJ2-7; 7 bases line up with TRBD2. The CDR3 loop spans 14 amino acids. CDR1 and CDR2 (germline): LNHDA, SQIVND (reference sequence). Trimming removed 5 bases from V and 0 bases from J; junction bases left unmatched: 4. The CDR3: CASSSGLPSYEQYF. The CDR3 DNA sequence: TGTGCCAGTAGTTCGGGACTACCCTCCTACGAGCAGTACTTC.

The rearrangement uses TRBV19 and TRBJ1-1, with D perhaps matching TRBD1 (6 bases). From germline, CDR1 is LNHDA and CDR2 SQIVND (reference sequence). The germline V and J ends were trimmed by 6 bases and 0 bases, with 11 bases remaining between them. This CDR3 is 14 amino acids long. CDR3 DNA: TGTGCCAGTAGCAACAGGGCTATGAACACTGAAGCTTTCTTT. Amino acids: CASSNRAMNTEAFF. The full variable domain, in which reference TRBV19 and TRBJ1-1 provide the parts outside the CDR3, is DGGITQSPKYLFRKEGQNVTLSCEQNLNHDAMYWYRQDPGQGLRLIYYSQIVNDFQKGDIAEGYSVSREKKESFPLTVTSAQKNPTAFYLCASSNRAMNTEAFFGQGTRLTVV.

The V and J genes are TRBV28 and TRBJ1-2; 7 nucleotides match TRBD1. This CDR3 spans 15 amino acids. The V and J ends lost 4 bases and 7 bases, in that order; junction bases with no gene match: 12. Looked up from germline, CDR1 is MDHEN and CDR2 is SYDVKM. The CDR3 nucleotides are TGTGCCAGCAGTTCGAGACAGGGTTTTAGGGGTGGCTACACCTTC. This sequence encodes CASSSRQGFRGGYTF.

The V call is TRBV9, the J call TRBJ2-5; 8 bases align to TRBD2. The CDR3 is made up of 15 amino acids. Losses at the gene ends were 3 bases for V and 5 bases for J; bases not matched to a gene: 9. Germline CDR1 is SGDLS and CDR2 is YYNGEE. CDR3 sequence reads: CASSAIGGGRETQYF. CDR3 bases: TGTGCCAGCAGCGCTATAGGCGGGGGGCGGGAGACCCAGTACTTC.